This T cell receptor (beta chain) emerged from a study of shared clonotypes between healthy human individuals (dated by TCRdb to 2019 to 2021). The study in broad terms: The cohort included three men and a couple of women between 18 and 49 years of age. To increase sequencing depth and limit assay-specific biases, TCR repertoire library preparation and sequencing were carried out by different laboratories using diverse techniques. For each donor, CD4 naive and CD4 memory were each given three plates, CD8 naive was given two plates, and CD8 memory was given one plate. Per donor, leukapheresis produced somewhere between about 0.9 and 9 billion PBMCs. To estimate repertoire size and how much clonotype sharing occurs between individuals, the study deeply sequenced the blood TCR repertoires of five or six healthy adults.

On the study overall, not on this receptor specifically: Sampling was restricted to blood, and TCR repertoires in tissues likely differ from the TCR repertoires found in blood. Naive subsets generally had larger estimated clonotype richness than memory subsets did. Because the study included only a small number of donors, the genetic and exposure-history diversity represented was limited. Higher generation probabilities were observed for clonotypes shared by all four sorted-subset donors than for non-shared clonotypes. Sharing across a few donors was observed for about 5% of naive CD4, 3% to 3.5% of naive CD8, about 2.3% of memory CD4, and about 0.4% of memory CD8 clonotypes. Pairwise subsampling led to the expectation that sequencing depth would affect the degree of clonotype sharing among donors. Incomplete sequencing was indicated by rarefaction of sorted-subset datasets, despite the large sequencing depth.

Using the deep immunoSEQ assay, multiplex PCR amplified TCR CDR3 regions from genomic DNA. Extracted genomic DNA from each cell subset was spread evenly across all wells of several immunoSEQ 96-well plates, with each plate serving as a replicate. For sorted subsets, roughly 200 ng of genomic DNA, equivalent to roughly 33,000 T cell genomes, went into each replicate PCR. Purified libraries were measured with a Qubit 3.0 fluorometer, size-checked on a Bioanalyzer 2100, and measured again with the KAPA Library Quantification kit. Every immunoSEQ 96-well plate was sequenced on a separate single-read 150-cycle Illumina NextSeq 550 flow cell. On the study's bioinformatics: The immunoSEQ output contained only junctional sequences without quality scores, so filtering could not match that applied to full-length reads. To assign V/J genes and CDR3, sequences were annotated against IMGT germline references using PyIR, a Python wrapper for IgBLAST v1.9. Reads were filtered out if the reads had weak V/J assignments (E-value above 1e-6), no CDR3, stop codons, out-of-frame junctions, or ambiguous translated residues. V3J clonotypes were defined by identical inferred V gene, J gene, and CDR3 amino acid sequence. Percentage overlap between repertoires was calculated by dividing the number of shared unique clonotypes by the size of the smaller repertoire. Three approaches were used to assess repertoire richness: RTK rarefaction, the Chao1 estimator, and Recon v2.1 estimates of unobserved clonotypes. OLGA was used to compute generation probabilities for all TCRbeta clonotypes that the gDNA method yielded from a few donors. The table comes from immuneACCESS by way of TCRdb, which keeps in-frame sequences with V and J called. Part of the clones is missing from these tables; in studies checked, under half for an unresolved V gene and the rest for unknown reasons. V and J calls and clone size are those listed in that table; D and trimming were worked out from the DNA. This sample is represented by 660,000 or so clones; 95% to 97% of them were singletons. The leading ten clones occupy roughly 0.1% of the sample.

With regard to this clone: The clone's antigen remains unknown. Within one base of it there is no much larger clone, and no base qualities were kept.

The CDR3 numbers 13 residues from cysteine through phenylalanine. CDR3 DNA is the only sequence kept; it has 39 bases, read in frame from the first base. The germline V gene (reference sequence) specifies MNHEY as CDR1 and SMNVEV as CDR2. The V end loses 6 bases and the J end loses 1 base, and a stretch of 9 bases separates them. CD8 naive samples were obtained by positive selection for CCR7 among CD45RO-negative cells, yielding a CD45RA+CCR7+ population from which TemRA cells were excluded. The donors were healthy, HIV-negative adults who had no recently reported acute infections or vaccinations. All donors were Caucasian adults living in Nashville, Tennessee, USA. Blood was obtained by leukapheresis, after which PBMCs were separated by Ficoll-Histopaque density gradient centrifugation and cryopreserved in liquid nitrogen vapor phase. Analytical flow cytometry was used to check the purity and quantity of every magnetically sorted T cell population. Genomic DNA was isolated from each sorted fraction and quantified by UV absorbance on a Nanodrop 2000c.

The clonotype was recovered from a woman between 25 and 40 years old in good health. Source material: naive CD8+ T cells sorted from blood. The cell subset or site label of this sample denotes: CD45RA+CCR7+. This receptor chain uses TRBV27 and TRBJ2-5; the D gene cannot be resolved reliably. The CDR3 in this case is CASSRLIQETQYF. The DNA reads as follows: TGTGCCAGCAGCCGCCTGATCCAAGAGACCCAGTACTTC.